This T cell receptor (beta chain) was obtained from a study of shared clonotypes between healthy human individuals. Naive CD8 cells lacked CD45RO, underwent positive selection for CCR7 and left out terminally differentiated effector memory CD45RA+ cells. Donors were healthy HIV-negative adults without recently reported acute infections or vaccinations. Regarding the study as a whole: Sampling involved blood alone; tissue repertoires likely differ.

CDR1 LNHDA and CDR2 SQIVND come from the germline V gene (reference sequence). The trim removed 4 bases at V and 7 bases at J, leaving 4 bases unmatched. The CDR3 has 13 amino acids. Each subset's genomic DNA was split evenly across several immunoSEQ plates. The authors' processing: ImmunoSEQ output held junction-only sequences without quality scores, so filtering differed. Repertoires were generated with immunoSEQ multiplex PCR, while TCRdb's copy carries only in-frame clones and drops some. V, J and clone size were drawn from that table, and D and trimming were deduced from the DNA. This sample yields millions of clones, of which approximately 94% are seen a single time; around 1.7% belongs to the top ten. Regarding this clone: Its antigen is not known.

The chain recombines TRBV19 with TRBJ2-1; 7 nucleotides agree with TRBD2. The sequence derives from a man aged 18 to 35 in good health. Some clones in this sample may be carry-over from other donors' samples. Sequenced material: naive CD8+ T cells from PBMCs. CDR3 in DNA: TGTGCCAGTAGTACCCAACTAGCGAATGAGCAGTTCTTC. Its translation is CASSTQLANEQFF.